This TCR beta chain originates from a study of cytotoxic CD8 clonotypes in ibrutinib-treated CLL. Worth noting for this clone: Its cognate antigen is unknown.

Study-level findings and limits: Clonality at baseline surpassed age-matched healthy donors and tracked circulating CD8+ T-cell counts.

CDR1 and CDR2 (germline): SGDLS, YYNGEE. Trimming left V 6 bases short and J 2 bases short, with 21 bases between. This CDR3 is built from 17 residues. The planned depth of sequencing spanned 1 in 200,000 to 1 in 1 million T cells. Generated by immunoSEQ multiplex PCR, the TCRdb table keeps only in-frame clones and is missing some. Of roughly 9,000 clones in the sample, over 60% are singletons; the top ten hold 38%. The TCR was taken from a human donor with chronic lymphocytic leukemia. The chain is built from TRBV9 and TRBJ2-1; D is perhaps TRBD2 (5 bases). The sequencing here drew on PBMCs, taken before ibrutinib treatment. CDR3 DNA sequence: TGTGCCAGCACCTTAGAGGAGTGGGCGGGTACCTACAATGAGCAGTTCTTC. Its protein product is CASTLEEWAGTYNEQFF.